This TCR beta chain was sequenced during a study of T cells in Graves' hyperthyroidism and ophthalmopathy. Researchers barred patients who had uncontrolled infection, other autoimmune disease, pregnancy or lactation. V gave up 0 bases and J gave up 4 bases, with 9 bases separating them. The CDR3 length is 14 residues. Germline V CDR1 and CDR2: SGHDT, YYEEEE. General observations from the study: Ophthalmopathy and stable hyperthyroidism were told apart by a 13 V-J model.

This clonotype came up many times. Antigen unknown. TCR beta CDR3 regions were amplified from RNA transcripts. Using the HTBI primer set, a first-round RT-PCR was run on the TCR CDR3. TCRdb itself ran the multiplex PCR reads through MiXCR, one entry per CDR3 protein. Counted here are about 380,000 distinct CDR3 sequences, around 18% occurring once; the ten biggest clones make up 40% to 45%. This clonotype was sampled from a man younger than 35 with Graves' ophthalmopathy. This chain joins TRBV5-6 and TRBJ2-3; a possible D gene is TRBD2 (7 bases). Material for sequencing was blood. The DNA for the CDR3 is TGTGCCAGCAGCTTGGGGGGGGGCTCAGATACGCAGTATTTT. The encoded protein is CASSLGGGSDTQYF.